This TCR beta chain comes out of a study of T cell responses to AZD1222 COVID-19 vaccine. The method was immunoSEQ multiplex PCR; TCRdb's version includes in-frame clones alone and lacks a portion of them. Of around 99,000 clones in the sample, 87% are singletons; the top ten hold roughly 4.3%. As regards this clone: What it recognizes is unknown.

Study-wide results and caveats: Clonal diversity was possibly underestimated, and the donors were mostly white British, with more females.

The germline V gene has CDR1 MNHEY and CDR2 SMNVEV (reference sequence). There are 13 residues in the CDR3. V was shortened by 2 bases and J by 7 bases, with 6 bases between the two germline ends. Source: peripheral blood, taken 28 days after the second AZD1222 dose. The rearrangement joins TRBV27 to TRBJ1-6; D gene ambiguous. The TCR was taken from an adult who received the AZD1222 COVID-19 vaccine. CDR3 in DNA: TGTGCCAGCAGTTTAGCCCGGAATTCACCCCTCCACTTT. Its protein product is CASSLARNSPLHF.